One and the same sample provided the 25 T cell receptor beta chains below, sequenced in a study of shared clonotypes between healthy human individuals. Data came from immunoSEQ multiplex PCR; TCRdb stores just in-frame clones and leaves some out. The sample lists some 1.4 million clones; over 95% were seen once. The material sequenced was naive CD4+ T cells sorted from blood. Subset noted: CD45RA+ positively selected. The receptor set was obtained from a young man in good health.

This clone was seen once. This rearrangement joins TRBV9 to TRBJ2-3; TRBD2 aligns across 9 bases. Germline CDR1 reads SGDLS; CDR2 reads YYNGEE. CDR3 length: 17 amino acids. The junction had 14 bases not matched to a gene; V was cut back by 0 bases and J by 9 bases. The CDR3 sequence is CASSVDPAGGIVGTQYF. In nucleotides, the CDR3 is TGTGCCAGCAGCGTAGATCCAGCGGGAGGAATCGTGGGAACGCAGTATTTT.

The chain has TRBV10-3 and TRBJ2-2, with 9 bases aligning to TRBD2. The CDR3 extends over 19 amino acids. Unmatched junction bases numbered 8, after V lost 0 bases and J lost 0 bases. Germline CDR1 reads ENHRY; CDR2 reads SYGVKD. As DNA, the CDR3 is TGTGCCATCAGTGAGTCACCTAGCGGGAACGTCCCGAACACCGGGGAGCTGTTTTTT. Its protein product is CAISESPSGNVPNTGELFF.

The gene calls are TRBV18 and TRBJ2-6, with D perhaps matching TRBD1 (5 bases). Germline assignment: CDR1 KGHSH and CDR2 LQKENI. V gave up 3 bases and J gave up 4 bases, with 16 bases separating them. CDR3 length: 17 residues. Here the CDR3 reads CASSPDKAGLGANVLTF. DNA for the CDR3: TGTGCCAGCTCACCCGATAAGGCAGGGCTCGGGGCCAACGTCCTGACTTTC.

The CDR3 bases are TGTGCCAGCAGCCCCCGAGGGGCCAACGTCCTGACTTTC. This translates into CASSPRGANVLTF. The V and J genes are TRBV9 and TRBJ2-6; no firm D call. The CDR3 consists of 13 residues. V dropped 4 bases and J dropped 4 bases, with 6 bases sitting between them. Germline CDR1 is SGDLS and CDR2 is YYNGEE.

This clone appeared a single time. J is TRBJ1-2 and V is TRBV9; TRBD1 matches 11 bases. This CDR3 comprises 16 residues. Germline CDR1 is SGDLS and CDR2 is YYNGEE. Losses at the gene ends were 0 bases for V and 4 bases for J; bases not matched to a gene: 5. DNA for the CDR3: TGTGCCAGCAGCGTAGGTGTCGGGACAGGGGGCTATGGCTACACCTTC. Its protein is CASSVGVGTGGYGYTF.

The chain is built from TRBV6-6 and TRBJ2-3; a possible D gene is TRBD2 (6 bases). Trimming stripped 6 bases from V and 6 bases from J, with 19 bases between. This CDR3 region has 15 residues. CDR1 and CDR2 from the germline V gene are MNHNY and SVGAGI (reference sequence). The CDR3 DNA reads TGTGCCAGCAGCCTTGGGGACTTCGCGATCGATACGCAGTATTTT. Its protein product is CASSLGDFAIDTQYF.

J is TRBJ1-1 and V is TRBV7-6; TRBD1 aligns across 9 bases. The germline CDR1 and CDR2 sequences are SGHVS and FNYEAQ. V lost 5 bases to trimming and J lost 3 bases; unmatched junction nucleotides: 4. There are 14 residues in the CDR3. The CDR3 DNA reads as TGTGCCAGCAGCCCGGGACAGGGCGACACTGAAGCTTTCTTT. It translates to CASSPGQGDTEAFF.

CDR3 amino acids: CASSETGLATYEQFF. The CDR3 nucleotides are TGTGCCAGCAGTGAGACGGGACTAGCCACATATGAGCAGTTCTTC. V usage is TRBV6-1 and J usage is TRBJ2-1; 9 positions match TRBD2. The CDR3 loop spans 15 amino acids. CDR1 is MNHNS, CDR2 SASEGT, per germline. Trimming took 3 bases from V and 8 from J; bases not matched to a gene: 8.

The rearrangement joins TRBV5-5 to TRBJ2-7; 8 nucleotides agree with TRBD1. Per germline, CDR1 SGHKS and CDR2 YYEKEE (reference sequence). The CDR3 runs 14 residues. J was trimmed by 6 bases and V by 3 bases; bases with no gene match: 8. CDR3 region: CASSSLTGGSEQYF. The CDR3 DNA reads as TGTGCCAGCAGCTCTTTAACAGGGGGTAGCGAGCAGTACTTC.

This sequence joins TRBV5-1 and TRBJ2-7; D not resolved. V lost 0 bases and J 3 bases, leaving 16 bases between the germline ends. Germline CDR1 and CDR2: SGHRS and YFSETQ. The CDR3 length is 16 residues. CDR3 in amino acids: CASSLVSGLLSYEQYF. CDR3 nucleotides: TGCGCCAGCAGCTTGGTATCTGGGTTACTGAGCTACGAGCAGTACTTC.

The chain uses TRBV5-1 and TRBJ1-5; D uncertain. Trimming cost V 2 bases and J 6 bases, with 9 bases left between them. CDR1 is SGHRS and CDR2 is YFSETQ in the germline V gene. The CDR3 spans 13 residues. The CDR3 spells CASSFLSGQPQHF. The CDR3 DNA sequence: TGCGCCAGCAGCTTCTTATCAGGTCAGCCCCAGCATTTT.

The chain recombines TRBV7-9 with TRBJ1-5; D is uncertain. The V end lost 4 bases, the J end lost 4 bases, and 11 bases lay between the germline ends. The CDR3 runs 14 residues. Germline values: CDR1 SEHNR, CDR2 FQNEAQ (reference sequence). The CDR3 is CASSSYNPNQPQHF. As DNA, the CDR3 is TGTGCCAGCAGCTCGTATAATCCGAATCAGCCCCAGCATTTT.

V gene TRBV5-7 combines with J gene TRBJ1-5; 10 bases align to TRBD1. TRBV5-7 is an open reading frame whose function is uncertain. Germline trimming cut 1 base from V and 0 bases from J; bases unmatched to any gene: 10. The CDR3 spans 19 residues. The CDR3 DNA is TGTGCCAGCAGCTTGCCTGGGACAGGGGACTTGCTTAGCAATCAGCCCCAGCATTTT. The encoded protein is CASSLPGTGDLLSNQPQHF.

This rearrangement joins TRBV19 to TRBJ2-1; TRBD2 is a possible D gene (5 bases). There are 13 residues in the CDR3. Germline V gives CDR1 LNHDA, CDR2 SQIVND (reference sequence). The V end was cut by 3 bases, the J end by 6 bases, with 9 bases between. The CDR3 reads CASSIRTFNEQFF. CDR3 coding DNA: TGTGCCAGTAGTATTCGGACTTTCAATGAGCAGTTCTTC. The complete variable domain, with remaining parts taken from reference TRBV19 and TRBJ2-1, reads DGGITQSPKYLFRKEGQNVTLSCEQNLNHDAMYWYRQDPGQGLRLIYYSQIVNDFQKGDIAEGYSVSREKKESFPLTVTSAQKNPTAFYLCASSIRTFNEQFFGPGTRLTVL.

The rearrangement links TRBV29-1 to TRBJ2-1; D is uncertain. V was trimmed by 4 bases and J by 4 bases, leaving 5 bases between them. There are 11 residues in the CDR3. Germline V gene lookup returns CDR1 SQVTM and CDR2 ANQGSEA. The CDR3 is CSVAEYNEQFF. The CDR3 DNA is TGCAGCGTTGCAGAGTACAATGAGCAGTTCTTC.

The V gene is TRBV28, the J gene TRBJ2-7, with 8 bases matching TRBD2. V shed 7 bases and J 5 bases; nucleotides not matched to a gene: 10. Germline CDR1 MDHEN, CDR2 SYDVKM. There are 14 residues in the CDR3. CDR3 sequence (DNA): TGTGCCAGCACGGATAGCGGGGTAAGGCACGAGCAGTACTTC. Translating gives CASTDSGVRHEQYF. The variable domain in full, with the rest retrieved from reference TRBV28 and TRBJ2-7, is DVKVTQSSRYLVKRTGEKVFLECVQDMDHENMFWYRQDPGLGLRLIYFSYDVKMKEKGDIPEGYSVSREKKERFSLILESASTNQTSMYLCASTDSGVRHEQYFGPGTRLTVT.

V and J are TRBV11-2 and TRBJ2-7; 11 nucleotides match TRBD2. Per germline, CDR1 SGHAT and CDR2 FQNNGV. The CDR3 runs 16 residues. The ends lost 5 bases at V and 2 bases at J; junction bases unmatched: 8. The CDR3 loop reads CASSPVSGRVAYEQYF. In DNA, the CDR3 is TGTGCCAGCAGCCCCGTTAGCGGGAGGGTTGCCTACGAGCAGTACTTC.

This CDR3 reads CASSPRSGSYNEQFF. CDR3 DNA: TGTGCCAGCAGCCCCCGTTCCGGCTCCTACAATGAGCAGTTCTTC. The V gene is TRBV7-2, the J gene TRBJ2-1; D is uncertain. From germline, CDR1 is SGHTA and CDR2 FQGNSA. The CDR3 is 15 amino acids. The germline V and J ends were trimmed by 5 bases and 0 bases, with 11 bases remaining between them.

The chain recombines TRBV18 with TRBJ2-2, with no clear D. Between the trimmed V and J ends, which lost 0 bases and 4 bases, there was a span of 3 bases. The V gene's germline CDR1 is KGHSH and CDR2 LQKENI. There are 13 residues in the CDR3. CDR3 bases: TGTGCCAGCTCACCACCTATCACCGGGGAGCTGTTTTTT. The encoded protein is CASSPPITGELFF.

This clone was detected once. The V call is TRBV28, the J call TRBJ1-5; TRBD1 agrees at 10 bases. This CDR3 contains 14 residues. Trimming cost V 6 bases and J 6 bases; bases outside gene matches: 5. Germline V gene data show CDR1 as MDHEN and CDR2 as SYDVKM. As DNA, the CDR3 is TGTGCCAGCAGAGCTGGACAGGGGGGTCAGCCCCAGCATTTT. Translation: CASRAGQGGQPQHF.

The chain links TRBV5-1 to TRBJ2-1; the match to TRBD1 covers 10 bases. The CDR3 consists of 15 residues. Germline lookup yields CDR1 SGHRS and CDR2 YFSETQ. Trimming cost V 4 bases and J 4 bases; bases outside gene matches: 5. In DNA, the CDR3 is TGCGCCAGCAGCCATGGACAGGGGGTTTACAATGAGCAGTTCTTC. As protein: CASSHGQGVYNEQFF.

The CDR3 nucleotides are TGTGCCACCAGCAGAGATGGCGCAGGGCACTCCTACGAGCAGTACTTC. It codes for CATSRDGAGHSYEQYF. The chain recombines TRBV15 with TRBJ2-7; maybe TRBD1 (5 bases). V lost 0 bases and J 0 bases, leaving 12 bases between the germline ends. The CDR3 runs 16 residues. The V gene's germline CDR1 is LNHNV and CDR2 YYDKDF (reference sequence).

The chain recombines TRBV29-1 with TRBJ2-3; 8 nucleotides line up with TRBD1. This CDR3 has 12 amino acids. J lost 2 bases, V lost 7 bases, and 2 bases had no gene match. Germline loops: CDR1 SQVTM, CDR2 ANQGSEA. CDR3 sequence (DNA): TGCAGCGCGACAGGGGCCACAGATACGCAGTATTTT. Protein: CSATGATDTQYF.

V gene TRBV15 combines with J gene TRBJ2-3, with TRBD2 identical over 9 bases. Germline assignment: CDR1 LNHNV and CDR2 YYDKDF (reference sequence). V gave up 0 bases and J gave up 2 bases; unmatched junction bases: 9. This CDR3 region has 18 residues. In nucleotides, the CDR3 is TGTGCCACCAGCAGAGATTCTAGGGCGGGAGGGCACACAGATACGCAGTATTTT. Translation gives CATSRDSRAGGHTDTQYF.

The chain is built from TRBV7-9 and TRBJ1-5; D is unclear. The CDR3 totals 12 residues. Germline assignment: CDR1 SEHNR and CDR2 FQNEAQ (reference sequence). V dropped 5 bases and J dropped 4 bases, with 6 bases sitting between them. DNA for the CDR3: TGTGCCAGCAGCGGAATAAATCAGCCCCAGCATTTT. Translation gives CASSGINQPQHF.